Listed below are T cell receptor beta chains from one sample, sequenced in a study of vaccination effects on CD4 cells after COVID-19. These receptors' targets are unknown. TCRdb's copy holds only in-frame clones and misses some; the assay was immunoSEQ multiplex PCR. The sample carries 43,000 or so clones, 70% recorded once. The specimen comprised CD4+ T cells from PBMCs cultured without peptide, sampled after COVID-19 vaccination. The receptors come from a human donor who received a COVID-19 vaccine. CDR3s include the opening cysteine and the closing phenylalanine or tryptophan. A D gene is named only where the DNA matches it firmly. The size entry is marked missing in some rows and otherwise reads once, few, many or a size class.

V gene	clone size	J gene	D gene	CDR3 DNA	CDR3 protein
TRBV27	few	TRBJ1-1	-	TGTGCCAGCAGTCCACACGGGGCCTACACTGAAGCTTTCTTT	CASSPHGAYTEAFF
TRBV5-3	few	TRBJ2-5	-	TGTGCCAGAAGCCGACAGTCCCAAGAGACCCAGTACTTC	CARSRQSQETQYF
TRBV6-6	-	TRBJ2-3	TRBD2	TGTGCCAGCAGTTACGCTAGCGGGGGGGCGGCAGATACGCAGTATTTT	CASSYASGGAADTQYF
TRBV5-1	-	TRBJ2-5	TRBD1	TGCGCCAGCAGCATCCCCGGGACAGGGGGAGAGACCCAGTACTTC	CASSIPGTGGETQYF
TRBV6-4	-	TRBJ1-5	TRBD1	TGTGCCAGCAGTGCGAACGACAGGGGGCTACACGATAGCAATCAGCCCCAGCATTTT	CASSANDRGLHDSNQPQHF
TRBV27	-	TRBJ2-7	-	TGTGCCAGCAGTTTATCCCCGGCGAGCTCCTACGAGCAGTACTTC	CASSLSPASSYEQYF
TRBV18	few	TRBJ1-4	-	TGTGCCAGCTCATCATCGACAGAACAGGAAAAACTGTTTTTT	CASSSSTEQEKLFF
TRBV20-1	-	TRBJ1-1	TRBD1	TGCAGTGCCTTACAGGGGGAAGCTTTCTTT	CSALQGEAFF
TRBV11-3	few	TRBJ2-5	TRBD1	TGTGCCAGCAGCCTGCAGGGACAGAGGCAAGAGACCCAGTACTTC	CASSLQGQRQETQYF
TRBV7-8	-	TRBJ1-2	-	TGTGCCAGCAGCTTAGGGACAGCGGAATTTTATGGCTACACCTTC	CASSLGTAEFYGYTF
TRBV3-1/TRBV3-2	-	TRBJ2-7	-	TGTGCCAGCAGCCAGGGGAGGTACGAGCAGTACTTC	CASSQGRYEQYF
TRBV5-4	-	TRBJ2-5	TRBD1	TGTGCCAGCAGCTTGCGGACAGGGGGCGCCGGGGAGACCCAGTACTTC	CASSLRTGGAGETQYF
TRBV3-1/TRBV3-2	many	TRBJ2-3	TRBD2	TGTGCCAGCAGCCCTCCCCTAGCGGGGGGGAGCACAGATACGCAGTATTTT	CASSPPLAGGSTDTQYF
TRBV6-5	-	TRBJ1-6	-	TGTGCCAGCAGTTACCTTCCGACAGGACCCAATTCACCCCTCCACTTT	CASSYLPTGPNSPLHF
TRBV19	-	TRBJ1-5	-	TGTGCCAGCACCGACAGGAATCAGCCCCAGCATTTT	CASTDRNQPQHF
TRBV6-5	-	TRBJ2-4	TRBD1	TGTGCCAGCAGAGGGACAGGGTTTATCCAAAACATTCAGTACTTC	CASRGTGFIQNIQYF
TRBV2	-	TRBJ1-2	-	TGTGCCAGCAGTGAAGAGGGCTATGGCTACACCTTC	CASSEEGYGYTF
TRBV5-1	few	TRBJ2-7	-	TGCGCCAGCAGCTTCCGGGACGGCAGCTCCTACGAGCAGTACTTC	CASSFRDGSSYEQYF
TRBV5-1	few	TRBJ2-2	TRBD2	TGCGCCAGCAGCTGGACTAGCGGGGCGAACACCGGGGAGCTGTTTTTT	CASSWTSGANTGELFF
TRBV4-2	few	TRBJ1-1	TRBD1	TGTGCCAGCAGCCCACGAGGCAGGGGGGCTCTGAACACTGAAGCTTTCTTT	CASSPRGRGALNTEAFF
TRBV5-1	-	TRBJ1-4	-	TGCGCCAGCAGCTTACAGGGATGGGCTAATGAAAAACTGTTTTTT	CASSLQGWANEKLFF
TRBV19	-	TRBJ1-1	-	TGTGCCAGTAACTTTCTTGGGGGGGAAGCTTTCTTT	CASNFLGGEAFF
TRBV4-2	-	TRBJ2-3	TRBD2	TGTGCCAGCAGCCAAGAGTTGGCTAGCGGGGGGGATACGCAGTATTTT	CASSQELASGGDTQYF
TRBV5-1	few	TRBJ2-3	-	TGCGCCAGCAGCCGGGGGGCTACTAGCACAGATACGCAGTATTTT	CASSRGATSTDTQYF
TRBV7-9	-	TRBJ1-2	-	TGTGCCATAGCTTCAGGGCCGAACTATGGCTACACCTTC	CAIASGPNYGYTF
TRBV2	-	TRBJ2-2	TRBD2	TGTGCCAGCAGGCCGCTAGCGGCGAACACCGGGGAGCTGTTTTTT	CASRPLAANTGELFF
TRBV6-1	-	TRBJ2-6	TRBD1	TGTGCCAGCAGGGAACAGGGGTTAATTGGGGCCAACGTCCTGACTTTC	CASREQGLIGANVLTF
TRBV5-8	-	TRBJ1-5	-	TGTGCCAGCAGCTTGGTTGTGTCGGGCTTTGGCCAGCCCCAGCATTTT	CASSLVVSGFGQPQHF
TRBV4-1	-	TRBJ1-4	-	TGCGCCAGCAGCCACGAAGGGGCAGAAGGGGAAAAACTGTTTTTT	CASSHEGAEGEKLFF
TRBV5-1	few	TRBJ2-1	TRBD2	TGCGCCAGCAGCTTGGGTGGTGGCGGGGGAGAGCAGTTCTTC	CASSLGGGGGEQFF
TRBV7-9	-	TRBJ2-5	TRBD1	TGTGCCAGCAGCAGGGGGCGCCAAGAGACCCAGTACTTC	CASSRGRQETQYF
TRBV11-1	-	TRBJ1-1	-	TGTGCCAGCAGCTTAGAGTCTGGGAGTATTGAAGCTTTCTTT	CASSLESGSIEAFF
TRBV10-1	-	TRBJ2-1	TRBD1	TGCGCCAGCAGTGATCCGTCGACGAACGACAGGGTTACCTACAATGAGCAGTTCTTC	CASSDPSTNDRVTYNEQFF
TRBV20-1	-	TRBJ1-1	-	TGCAGTGCTAAGTTCGGTGTGTGGGCTTTCTTT	CSAKFGVWAFF
TRBV19	-	TRBJ1-1	TRBD1	TGTGCCAGTAGTACTCGACCCCGGGACAGGAAATGGTCCCTTGAAGCTTTCTTT	CASSTRPRDRKWSLEAFF
TRBV14	-	TRBJ2-7	-	TGTGCCAGCAGCCAATTCTACGAGCAGTACTTC	CASSQFYEQYF
TRBV19	-	TRBJ2-2	-	TGTGCCAGTAGCAAAACAGGCCTCTTCTCCACCGGGGAGCTGTTTTTT	CASSKTGLFSTGELFF
TRBV7-2	-	TRBJ2-5	TRBD2	TGTGCCAGCAGACGGGGGGGCGGGGAGACCCAGTACTTC	CASRRGGGETQYF
TRBV27	-	TRBJ1-1	-	TGTGCCAGCAGTCTGTCTAGGGGAATCGGGACTGAAGCTTTCTTT	CASSLSRGIGTEAFF